The 8 T cell receptor beta chains below were found in one sample sequenced in a study of graft-versus-host responses after intestinal transplantation. TCRdb's copy holds only in-frame clones and misses some; the assay was immunoSEQ multiplex PCR. Of about 39,000 clones listed, 90% to 95% were seen once; the top ten hold 0.2% to 0.25%. These TCRs' antigens remain unknown. Source: unstimulated CD8+ T cells sorted from spleen or lymph node cells, taken before transplant. The receptors shown here come from a human donor who was the organ donor for an intestinal transplant.

CDR3 in amino acids: CASNEGRGTKNIQYF. CDR3 nucleotides: TGTGCCAGCAACGAAGGGCGGGGAACCAAAAACATTCAGTACTTC. This rearrangement joins TRBV2 to TRBJ2-4; possibly TRBD2 for D (6 bases). The CDR3 runs to 15 residues. From germline, CDR1 is SNHLY and CDR2 FYNNEI. V was clipped by 7 bases and J by 2 bases, with 15 bases between them.

The J gene is TRBJ1-1, the V gene TRBV29-1; 9 nucleotides align to TRBD1. Germline V gene sequence: CDR1 SQVTM, CDR2 ANQGSEA. V shed 3 bases, J shed 4 bases, and the junction held 3 bases outside the gene matches. This CDR3 contains 13 residues. In DNA form, the CDR3 reads TGCAGCGTTGAGCGGGACAGGGCCACTGAAGCTTTCTTT. Residues: CSVERDRATEAFF.

This clone was seen more than once but under ten times. The chain has TRBV19 and TRBJ1-3; 7 positions agree with TRBD1. V shed 3 bases and J 2 bases; nucleotides not matched to a gene: 4. The CDR3 extends over 15 amino acids. Germline V gene sequence: CDR1 LNHDA, CDR2 SQIVND (reference sequence). The CDR3 DNA reads as TGTGCCAGTAGTATCGGCCAGGGGGCTGGAAACACCATATATTTT. Encoded protein: CASSIGQGAGNTIYF.

The gene calls are TRBV4-1 and TRBJ2-7; D tentatively reads TRBD1 or TRBD2 (5 bases each). The CDR3 consists of 15 residues. CDR1 is MGHRA and CDR2 is YSYEKL in the germline V gene. The V end lost 0 bases, the J end lost 1 base, and 10 bases lay between the germline ends. In nucleotides, the CDR3 is TGCGCCAGCAGCCAAGATGTGGGACGGTCCTACGAGCAGTACTTC. This encodes CASSQDVGRSYEQYF.

The CDR3 region is CASRRTGGTDTQYF. CDR3 DNA: TGTGCCAGCAGAAGGACAGGGGGTACAGATACGCAGTATTTT. V and J are TRBV6-5 and TRBJ2-3, with 10 bases fitting TRBD1. The CDR3 covers 14 residues. Germline V gene sequence: CDR1 MNHEY, CDR2 SVGAGI. Germline trimming cut 6 bases from V and 3 bases from J; bases unmatched to any gene: 3.

The chain couples TRBV7-2 to TRBJ1-1; D perhaps matches TRBD1 (5 bases). Germline V lookup: CDR1 SGHTA, CDR2 FQGNSA. The CDR3 loop spans 12 amino acids. Deletions cut 3 bases from V and 4 bases from J, with 6 bases between. The CDR3 reads CASSFRATEAFF. For the CDR3, the DNA is TGTGCCAGCAGCTTCAGGGCCACTGAAGCTTTCTTT. Drawing the rest from reference TRBV7-2 and TRBJ1-1, the complete variable domain is GAGVSQSPSNKVTEKGKDVELRCDPISGHTALYWYRQSLGQGLEFLIYFQGNSAPDKSGLPSDRFSAERTGGSVSTLTIQRTQQEDSAVYLCASSFRATEAFFGQGTRLTVV.

The genes are TRBV21-1 and TRBJ2-3; TRBD1 reflects the table's D call only, with no check against the DNA. TRBV21-1 is designated a pseudogene. This CDR3 is built from 20 residues. CDR3 residues: CASSKWRGDNRDRGTDTQYF. The CDR3 nucleotides are TGTGCCAGCAGCAAATGGCGTGGAGATAACCGGGACAGGGGGACAGATACGCAGTATTTT.

V and J are TRBV4-3 and TRBJ1-4; D may be TRBD1 (5 bases). This CDR3 is built from 15 residues. V lost 0 bases to trimming and J lost 5 bases, with 10 bases between them. The germline CDR1 and CDR2 sequences are LGHNA and YSLEER. The CDR3: CASSQEGGTNEKLFF. The CDR3 nucleotides read TGCGCCAGCAGCCAAGAGGGGGGGACGAATGAAAAACTGTTTTTT.